What follows are 2 T cell receptor beta chains derived from one specimen sequenced in a study of breast tumors, draining lymph nodes, adjacent tissues. A single record per CDR3 protein comes from TCRdb applying MiXCR to the multiplex PCR reads. The sample lists approximately 130,000 distinct CDR3 sequences, around 20% occurring once. The lymph nodes were axillary draining lymph nodes from breast cancer patients. The sequencing input was axillary lymph node tissue. The receptor source for this set is a female donor with breast cancer. Some clones in this sample may be carry-over from other donors' samples.

CDR3: CASRTATEAFF. CDR3 coding DNA: TGTGCCAGCAGAACAGCCACTGAAGCTTTCTTT. The V call is TRBV6-1, the J call TRBJ1-1, with D unclear. The V gene lost 6 bases and the J gene lost 4 bases, with 6 bases spanning the gap. CDR1 and CDR2 (germline): MNHNS, SASEGT. The CDR3 is made up of 11 amino acids.

A few counts support this clonotype. The CDR3 is CASSQSGDVDTQYF. CDR3 sequence (DNA): TGCGCCAGCAGCCAGTCAGGGGATGTAGATACGCAGTATTTT. This sequence joins TRBV4-1 and TRBJ2-3; perhaps TRBD1 as D (6 bases). The CDR3 extends over 14 amino acids. With 3 bases removed from V and 5 bases from J, the gap between germline ends came to 12 bases. Germline CDR1 and CDR2: MGHRA and YSYEKL.